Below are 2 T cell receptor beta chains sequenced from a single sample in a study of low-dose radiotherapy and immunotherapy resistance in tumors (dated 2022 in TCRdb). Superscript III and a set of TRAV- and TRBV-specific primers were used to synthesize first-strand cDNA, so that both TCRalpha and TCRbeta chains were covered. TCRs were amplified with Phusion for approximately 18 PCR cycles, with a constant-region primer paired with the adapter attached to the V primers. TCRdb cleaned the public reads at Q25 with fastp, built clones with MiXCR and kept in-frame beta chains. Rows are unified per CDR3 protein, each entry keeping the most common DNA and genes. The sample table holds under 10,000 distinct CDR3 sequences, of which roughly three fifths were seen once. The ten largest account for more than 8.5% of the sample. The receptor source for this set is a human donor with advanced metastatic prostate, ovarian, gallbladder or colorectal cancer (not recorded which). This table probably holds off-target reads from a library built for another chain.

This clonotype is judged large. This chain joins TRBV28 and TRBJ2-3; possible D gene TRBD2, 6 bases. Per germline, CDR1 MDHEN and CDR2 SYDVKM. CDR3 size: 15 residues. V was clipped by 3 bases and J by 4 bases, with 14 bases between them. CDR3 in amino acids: CASSLGGIGADTQYF. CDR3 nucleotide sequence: TGTGCCAGCAGTTTGGGGGGTATCGGGGCAGATACGCAGTATTTT.

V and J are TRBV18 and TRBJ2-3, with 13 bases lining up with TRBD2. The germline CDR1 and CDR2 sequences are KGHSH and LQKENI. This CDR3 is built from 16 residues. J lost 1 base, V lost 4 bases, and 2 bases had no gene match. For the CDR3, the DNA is TGTGCCAGCTCACTAGGACTAGCGGGGGGCACAGATACGCAGTATTTT. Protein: CASSLGLAGGTDTQYF.